These T cell receptor beta chains were read from a single sample in a study of early T cells in non-severe SARS-CoV-2 infection. MiXCR, run by TCRdb on the 5' RACE reads, gives a single entry per CDR3 protein. The data hold just over 95,000 distinct CDR3 sequences, with more than 9.5% observed a single time. Source: whole blood, taken at baseline. The source of these receptors is an adult who was a healthcare worker with PCR-confirmed SARS-CoV-2 infection or an uninfected control (not recorded which). CDR3s include the opening cysteine and the closing phenylalanine or tryptophan. The order of the fields is clone size, J gene, D gene, V gene, CDR3 length, CDR3 protein, CDR3 DNA. D genes are given only for firm matches. A row's size may be missing; if present it is once, few, many or a size class.

abundance: many; j_gene: TRBJ1-1; d_gene: NA; v_gene: TRBV5-1; len: 13; CDR3aa: CASSLSGFAEAFF; CDR3nt: TGCGCCAGCAGCTTGTCTGGGTTTGCTGAAGCTTTCTTT
abundance: NA; j_gene: TRBJ2-2; d_gene: NA; v_gene: TRBV5-1; len: 12; CDR3aa: CASRPMAGELFF; CDR3nt: TGCGCCAGCAGGCCTATGGCCGGGGAGCTGTTTTTT
abundance: many; j_gene: TRBJ2-2; d_gene: NA; v_gene: TRBV10-1; len: 14; CDR3aa: CASSRDTYTGELFF; CDR3nt: TGCGCCAGCAGCCGGGACACCTACACCGGGGAGCTGTTTTTT
abundance: few; j_gene: TRBJ2-7; d_gene: NA; v_gene: TRBV6-6; len: 14; CDR3aa: CASSLGASSGEQYF; CDR3nt: TGTGCCAGCAGTCTTGGGGCTAGCTCGGGCGAGCAGTACTTC
abundance: many; j_gene: TRBJ2-1; d_gene: NA; v_gene: TRBV29-1; len: 10; CDR3aa: CSVYYNEQFF; CDR3nt: TGCAGCGTTTATTACAATGAGCAGTTCTTC
abundance: few; j_gene: TRBJ2-1; d_gene: TRBD2; v_gene: TRBV20-1; len: 12; CDR3aa: CRLAGDYNEQFF; CDR3nt: TGCAGACTAGCGGGGGATTACAATGAGCAGTTCTTC
abundance: many; j_gene: TRBJ2-3; d_gene: TRBD2; v_gene: TRBV13; len: 17; CDR3aa: CASSSLGLAGGTDTQYF; CDR3nt: TGTGCCAGCAGCTCGCTTGGACTAGCGGGAGGCACAGATACGCAGTATTTT
abundance: many; j_gene: TRBJ1-3; d_gene: NA; v_gene: TRBV12-3/TRBV12-4; len: 15; CDR3aa: CASRHRTGSGNTIYF; CDR3nt: TGTGCCAGCAGACATCGGACGGGCTCTGGAAACACCATATATTTT
abundance: few; j_gene: TRBJ1-1; d_gene: TRBD1; v_gene: TRBV20-1; len: 14; CDR3aa: CSARKTGMNTEAFF; CDR3nt: TGCAGTGCTAGAAAGACAGGGATGAACACTGAAGCTTTCTTT
abundance: few; j_gene: TRBJ2-3; d_gene: TRBD1; v_gene: TRBV15; len: 18; CDR3aa: CATSRTSSRGLSTDTQYF; CDR3nt: TGTGCCACCAGCAGAACCTCCTCCAGGGGGCTGAGCACAGATACGCAGTATTTT
abundance: many; j_gene: TRBJ2-3; d_gene: NA; v_gene: TRBV20-1; len: 15; CDR3aa: CSAGGGAMSTDTQYF; CDR3nt: TGCAGTGCGGGGGGCGGGGCTATGAGCACAGATACGCAGTATTTT
abundance: many; j_gene: TRBJ1-2; d_gene: NA; v_gene: TRBV11-2; len: 16; CDR3aa: CASSLTRTPPNYGYTF; CDR3nt: TGTGCCAGCAGCTTAACCCGGACTCCTCCTAACTATGGCTACACCTTC
abundance: NA; j_gene: TRBJ2-5; d_gene: TRBD2; v_gene: TRBV27; len: 16; CDR3aa: CASRPRAAGVLETQYF; CDR3nt: TGTGCCAGCAGGCCGCGGGCAGCGGGAGTGTTGGAGACCCAGTACTTC
abundance: NA; j_gene: TRBJ2-7; d_gene: TRBD2; v_gene: TRBV29-1; len: 16; CDR3aa: CSVVGLAGDGPYEQYF; CDR3nt: TGCAGCGTTGTCGGTCTAGCGGGAGATGGCCCCTACGAGCAGTACTTC
abundance: NA; j_gene: TRBJ2-1; d_gene: NA; v_gene: TRBV10-3; len: 14; CDR3aa: CAISEDAYYNEQFF; CDR3nt: TGTGCCATCAGTGAGGATGCCTACTACAATGAGCAGTTCTTC
abundance: many; j_gene: TRBJ1-6; d_gene: NA; v_gene: TRBV5-1; len: 17; CDR3aa: CASSLGALGPNNSPLHF; CDR3nt: TGCGCCAGCAGCTTGGGGGCTCTGGGACCTAATAATTCACCCCTCCACTTT
abundance: many; j_gene: TRBJ1-2; d_gene: TRBD1; v_gene: TRBV3-1; len: 14; CDR3aa: CASSHADRGRGYTF; CDR3nt: TGTGCCAGCAGCCACGCCGACAGGGGGCGAGGCTACACCTTC
abundance: NA; j_gene: TRBJ2-3; d_gene: NA; v_gene: TRBV6-5; len: 17; CDR3aa: CASSYSRRALSTDTQYF; CDR3nt: TGTGCCAGCAGTTACTCGCGGAGGGCCCTCAGCACAGATACGCAGTATTTT
abundance: NA; j_gene: TRBJ1-6; d_gene: NA; v_gene: TRBV10-3; len: 15; CDR3aa: CAISELPSYNSPLHF; CDR3nt: TGTGCCATCAGTGAACTACCCTCCTATAATTCACCCCTCCACTTT
abundance: NA; j_gene: TRBJ2-1; d_gene: NA; v_gene: TRBV6-1; len: 15; CDR3aa: CASSGPTSSYNEQFF; CDR3nt: TGTGCCAGCAGTGGGCCCACCAGCTCCTACAATGAGCAGTTCTTC
abundance: NA; j_gene: TRBJ2-2; d_gene: NA; v_gene: TRBV12-3/TRBV12-4; len: 14; CDR3aa: CASSLCSFTGELFF; CDR3nt: TGTGCCAGCAGTTTGTGCAGCTTCACCGGGGAGCTGTTTTTT
abundance: few; j_gene: TRBJ2-7; d_gene: TRBD1; v_gene: TRBV7-2; len: 13; CDR3aa: CASRLDRAYEQYF; CDR3nt: TGTGCCAGCAGATTGGACAGGGCGTACGAGCAGTACTTC
abundance: NA; j_gene: TRBJ1-6; d_gene: NA; v_gene: TRBV5-1; len: 15; CDR3aa: CASSFDSSYNSPLHF; CDR3nt: TGCGCCAGCAGCTTCGATAGCTCCTATAATTCACCCCTCCACTTT
abundance: few; j_gene: TRBJ2-1; d_gene: TRBD2; v_gene: TRBV6-2/TRBV6-3; len: 17; CDR3aa: CASSYPLAGVFYNEQFF; CDR3nt: TGTGCCAGCAGTTACCCTCTAGCGGGAGTGTTCTACAATGAGCAGTTCTTC